What follows are 18 T cell receptor beta chains derived from one specimen sequenced in a study of cytomegalovirus exposure and HLA in healthy donors. PCR employed 60 Vbeta and 13 Jbeta primers. Produced via immunoSEQ multiplex PCR; TCRdb's table is partial and in-frame only. Found here are 100,000 to 150,000 clones, roughly 82% of them singletons; the top ten hold around 3.5%. The sample comprised PBMCs. Receptors originate from a human donor in good health.

This clone was counted only a few times. V is TRBV5-8 and J is TRBJ1-2; 9 bases map to TRBD1. The germline V gene encodes CDR1 SGHTS and CDR2 YDEGEE. CDR3 length: 15 residues. The junction had 8 bases not matched to a gene; V was cut back by 0 bases and J by 8 bases. CDR3 in DNA: TGTGCCAGCAGCTTGGGGGGACAGGGATCGTCGGGCTACACCTTC. Translation gives CASSLGGQGSSGYTF. The full variable domain, its missing parts supplied by reference TRBV5-8 and TRBJ1-2, is EAGVTQSPTHLIKTRGQQATLRCSPISGHTSVYWYQQALGLGLQFLLWYDEGEERNRGNFPPRFSGRQFPNYSSELNVNALELEDSALYLCASSLGGQGSSGYTFGSGTRLTVV.

The chain employs TRBV27 and TRBJ1-2; D possibly corresponds to TRBD1 (5 bases). Trimming pared 2 bases from V and 2 bases from J, leaving 12 bases between. There are 15 residues in the CDR3. The germline V gene encodes CDR1 MNHEY and CDR2 SMNVEV (reference sequence). CDR3 DNA: TGTGCCAGCAGTTTAAAAGGGGTGGGCAACTATGGCTACACCTTC. This sequence encodes CASSLKGVGNYGYTF.

The genes are TRBV5-6 and TRBJ2-5; 9 nucleotides line up with TRBD2. The CDR3 extends over 14 amino acids. Germline V lookup: CDR1 SGHDT, CDR2 YYEEEE. V shed 7 bases and J 5 bases; nucleotides not matched to a gene: 9. This CDR3 is CASSGGRAAETQYF. DNA of the CDR3: TGTGCCAGCTCTGGCGGGAGGGCCGCTGAGACCCAGTACTTC.

CDR3: CASSLGRRIQSSSYEQYF. CDR3 DNA sequence: TGTGCCAGCAGCTTAGGAAGGCGAATCCAGTCTAGCTCCTACGAGCAGTACTTC. V is TRBV7-9 and J is TRBJ2-7; D gene ambiguous. The CDR3 is made up of 18 amino acids. The germline V gene has CDR1 SEHNR and CDR2 FQNEAQ (reference sequence). V lost 1 base to trimming and J lost 0 bases, with 19 bases between them.

Comment on this clone: A read error may produce the germline difference seen at one junction end. V usage is TRBV6-1 and J usage is TRBJ1-2; D is uncertain. Germline CDR1 is MNHNS and CDR2 is SASEGT. The CDR3 runs to 13 residues. The CDR3 is CASRDHSNYGYTF. CDR3 bases: TGTGCCAGCCGTGATCATTCTAACTATGGCTACACCTTC.

The chain is built from TRBV27 and TRBJ2-7; TRBD2 agrees at 11 bases. Germline trimming cut 2 bases from V and 0 bases from J; bases unmatched to any gene: 6. The CDR3 runs 17 residues. CDR1 is MNHEY, CDR2 SMNVEV, per germline (reference sequence). The chain's CDR3 is CASSLRASGGSSYEQYF. The CDR3 region has the DNA TGTGCCAGCAGTTTAAGGGCTAGCGGGGGGAGCTCCTACGAGCAGTACTTC.

The rearrangement uses TRBV5-4 and TRBJ2-1, with 8 bases matching TRBD2. CDR1 SGHNT and CDR2 YYREEE come from the germline V gene (reference sequence). CDR3 length: 15 amino acids. Unmatched junction bases numbered 6, after V lost 0 bases and J lost 7 bases. The CDR3 nucleotides are TGTGCCAGCAGCTTGGATTCGGGAGGGAGGAATGAGCAGTTCTTC. This encodes CASSLDSGGRNEQFF.

This chain uses TRBV7-9 with TRBJ2-7; 7 nucleotides match TRBD2. The V segment lost 6 bases and the J segment 0 bases; nucleotides outside the gene matches: 2. The CDR3 covers 13 residues. CDR1 and CDR2 (germline): SEHNR, FQNEAQ (reference sequence). This chain's CDR3 is CASRSSGSYEQYF. CDR3 bases: TGTGCCAGCAGATCTAGCGGCTCCTACGAGCAGTACTTC.

V is TRBV10-1 and J is TRBJ1-2, with 11 bases lining up with TRBD1. The CDR3 is made up of 17 amino acids. Per the germline V gene, CDR1 is WNHNN and CDR2 is SYGVQD (reference sequence). J lost 3 bases, V lost 6 bases, and 12 bases had no gene match. The CDR3 loop is CASRGTGGKQGDYGYTF. CDR3 in DNA: TGCGCCAGCAGGGGGACAGGGGGGAAGCAAGGAGACTATGGCTACACCTTC.

J is TRBJ2-3 and V is TRBV5-1; 8 bases are a match to TRBD2. The V gene's germline CDR1 is SGHRS and CDR2 YFSETQ. Trimming took 4 bases from V and 3 from J; bases not matched to a gene: 10. The CDR3 runs 16 residues. The DNA for the CDR3 is TGCGCCAGCAGCCCGGACGGGGGGGGCCGAACAGATACGCAGTATTTT. It translates to CASSPDGGGRTDTQYF.

The V call is TRBV15, the J call TRBJ1-2; a weak D match, TRBD1 (5 bases). The germline V gene has CDR1 LNHNV and CDR2 YYDKDF (reference sequence). V dropped 0 bases and J dropped 7 bases, with 12 bases sitting between them. The CDR3 length is 14 residues. CDR3 residues: CATSRDYGAGGYTF. In DNA form, the CDR3 reads TGTGCCACCAGCAGAGATTATGGGGCCGGTGGCTACACCTTC.

This chain uses TRBV2 with TRBJ2-7, with D possibly TRBD1 on 5 matching bases. Trimming left V 6 bases short and J 1 base short, with 10 bases between. The CDR3 consists of 13 residues. The germline gives CDR1 SNHLY, CDR2 FYNNEI. CDR3 in DNA: TGTGCCAGCAGACCTCAGGGTTCCTACGAGCAGTACTTC. It translates to CASRPQGSYEQYF.

The chain has TRBV7-6 and TRBJ2-2; D is perhaps TRBD1 (5 bases). Trimming left V 4 bases short and J 10 bases short, with 10 bases between. Germline loops: CDR1 SGHVS, CDR2 FNYEAQ. CDR3 size: 12 residues. The CDR3 DNA follows: TGTGCCAGCAGCTACCCAGGGCTGGAGCTGTTTTTT. Translated, it gives CASSYPGLELFF.

V usage is TRBV6-1 and J usage is TRBJ1-2; maybe TRBD1 (6 bases). Germline V gives CDR1 MNHNS, CDR2 SASEGT. V lost 6 bases and J lost 8, with 16 bases in between. The CDR3 runs to 13 residues. CDR3 DNA: TGTGCCAGCAGCCTCTCCGACAGGACAGGCTACACCTTC. It encodes CASSLSDRTGYTF.

By share, this clone ranks as medium-sized. The CDR3 DNA sequence: TGTGCCAGTAGTCTTCGGGGGAACACTGAAGCTTTCTTT. This encodes CASSLRGNTEAFF. The V call is TRBV19, the J call TRBJ1-1; D uncertain. The CDR3 consists of 13 residues. The germline V gene has CDR1 LNHDA and CDR2 SQIVND (reference sequence). The V and J ends lost 5 bases and 1 base respectively, with 8 bases between them. Complete variable domain (other parts from reference TRBV19 and TRBJ1-1): DGGITQSPKYLFRKEGQNVTLSCEQNLNHDAMYWYRQDPGQGLRLIYYSQIVNDFQKGDIAEGYSVSREKKESFPLTVTSAQKNPTAFYLCASSLRGNTEAFFGQGTRLTVV.

V gene TRBV6-5 combines with J gene TRBJ1-5; no definite D call. The CDR3 has 15 residues. Germline CDR1 and CDR2: MNHEY and SVGAGI. Trimming left V 5 bases short and J 2 bases short, with 13 bases between. The DNA for the CDR3 is TGTGCCAGCAGTGTATCAGTAGCTGGCAATCAGCCCCAGCATTTT. This sequence encodes CASSVSVAGNQPQHF.

CDR3 bases: TGTGCCAGCAGTGGGGACTCACCCCAGCATTTT. Its protein is CASSGDSPQHF. V and J are TRBV2 and TRBJ1-5; the D gene is possibly TRBD1 (5 bases). This CDR3 has 11 amino acids. V was shortened by 4 bases and J by 10 bases, with 8 bases between the two germline ends. Germline CDR1 reads SNHLY; CDR2 reads FYNNEI.

This chain links TRBV18 with TRBJ1-6; no firm D call. Trimming cost V 3 bases and J 5 bases, with 5 bases left between them. The length of the CDR3 is 13 residues. From germline, CDR1 is KGHSH and CDR2 LQKENI. CDR3 loop: CASSPGNNSPLHF. The CDR3 DNA is TGTGCCAGCTCACCGGGCAATAATTCACCCCTCCACTTT.